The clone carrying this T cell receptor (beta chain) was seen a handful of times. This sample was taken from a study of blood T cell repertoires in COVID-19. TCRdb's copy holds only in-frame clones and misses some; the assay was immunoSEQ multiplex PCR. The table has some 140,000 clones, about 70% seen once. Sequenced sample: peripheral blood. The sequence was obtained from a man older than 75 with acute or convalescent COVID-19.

CDR3 sequence (DNA): TGCAGCGTTGAAACCCTGGCGGCAGATACGCAGTATTTT. Translated, it gives CSVETLAADTQYF. This chain links TRBV29-1 with TRBJ2-3; no reliable D call. The germline V and J ends were trimmed by 2 bases and 4 bases, with 10 bases remaining between them. The CDR3 spans 13 residues. CDR1 SQVTM and CDR2 ANQGSEA come from the germline V gene.